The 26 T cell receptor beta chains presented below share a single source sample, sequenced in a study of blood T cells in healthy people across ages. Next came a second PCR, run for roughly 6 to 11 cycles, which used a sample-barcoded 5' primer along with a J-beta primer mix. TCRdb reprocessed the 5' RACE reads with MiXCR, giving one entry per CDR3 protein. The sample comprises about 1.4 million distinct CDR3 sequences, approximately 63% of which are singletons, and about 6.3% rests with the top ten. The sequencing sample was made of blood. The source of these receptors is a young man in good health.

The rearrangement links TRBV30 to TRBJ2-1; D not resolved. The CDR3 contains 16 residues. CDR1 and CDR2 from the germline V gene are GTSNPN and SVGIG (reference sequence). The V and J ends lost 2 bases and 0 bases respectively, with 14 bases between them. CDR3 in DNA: TGTGCCTGGAGTCCTCGGACCGATAGCTCCTACAATGAGCAGTTCTTC. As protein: CAWSPRTDSSYNEQFF.

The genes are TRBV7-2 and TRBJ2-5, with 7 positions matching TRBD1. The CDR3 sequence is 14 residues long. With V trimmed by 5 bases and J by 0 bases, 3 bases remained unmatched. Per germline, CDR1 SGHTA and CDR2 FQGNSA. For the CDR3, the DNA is TGTGCCAGCAGCCGGGACAGCCACCAAGAGACCCAGTACTTC. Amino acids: CASSRDSHQETQYF.

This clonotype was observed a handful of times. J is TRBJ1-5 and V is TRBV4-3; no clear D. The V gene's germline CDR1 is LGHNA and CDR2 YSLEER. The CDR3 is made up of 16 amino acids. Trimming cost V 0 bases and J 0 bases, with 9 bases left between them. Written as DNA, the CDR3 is TGCGCCAGCAGCCAAGATACAGCGACTAGCAATCAGCCCCAGCATTTT. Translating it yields CASSQDTATSNQPQHF.

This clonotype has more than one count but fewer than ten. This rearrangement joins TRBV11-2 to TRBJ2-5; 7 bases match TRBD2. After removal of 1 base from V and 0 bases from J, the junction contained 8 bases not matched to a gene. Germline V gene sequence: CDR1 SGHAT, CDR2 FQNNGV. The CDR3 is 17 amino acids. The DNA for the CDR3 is TGTGCCAGCAGCTTAGGCCACGCGGGGGAGCACCAAGAGACCCAGTACTTC. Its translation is CASSLGHAGEHQETQYF. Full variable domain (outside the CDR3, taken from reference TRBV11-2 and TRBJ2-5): EAGVAQSPRYKIIEKRQSVAFWCNPISGHATLYWYQQILGQGPKLLIQFQNNGVVDDSQLPKDRFSAERLKGVDSTLKIQPAKLEDSAVYLCASSLGHAGEHQETQYFGPGTRLLVL.

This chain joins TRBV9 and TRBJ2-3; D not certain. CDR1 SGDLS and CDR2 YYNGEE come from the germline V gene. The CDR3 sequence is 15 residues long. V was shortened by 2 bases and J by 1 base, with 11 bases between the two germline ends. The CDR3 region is CASSVQSQGTDTQYF. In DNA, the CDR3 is TGTGCCAGCAGCGTCCAGTCTCAAGGCACAGATACGCAGTATTTT.

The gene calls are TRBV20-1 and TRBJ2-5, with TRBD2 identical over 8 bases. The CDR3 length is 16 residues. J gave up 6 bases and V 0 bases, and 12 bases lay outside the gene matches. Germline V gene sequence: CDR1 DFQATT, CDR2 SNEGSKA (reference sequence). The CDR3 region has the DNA TGCAGTGCTAGAGATCCACTAAGCGGGAGTCAACAGACCCAGTACTTC. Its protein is CSARDPLSGSQQTQYF.

CDR3 DNA sequence: TGCGCCAGCAGCCAAACGCTAGGAACCTACGAGCAGTACTTC. This translates into CASSQTLGTYEQYF. V and J are TRBV4-1 and TRBJ2-7; D is ambiguous. The CDR3 loop spans 14 amino acids. Per the germline V gene, CDR1 is MGHRA and CDR2 is YSYEKL. V was cut by 2 bases and J by 2 bases, with 10 bases left in between.

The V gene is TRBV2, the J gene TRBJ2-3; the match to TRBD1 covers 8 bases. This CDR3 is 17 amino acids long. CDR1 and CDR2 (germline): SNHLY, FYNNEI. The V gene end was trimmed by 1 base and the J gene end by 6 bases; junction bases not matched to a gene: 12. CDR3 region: CASSEVFGQGASDTQYF. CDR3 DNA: TGTGCCAGCAGTGAAGTTTTTGGGCAGGGGGCTTCGGATACGCAGTATTTT.

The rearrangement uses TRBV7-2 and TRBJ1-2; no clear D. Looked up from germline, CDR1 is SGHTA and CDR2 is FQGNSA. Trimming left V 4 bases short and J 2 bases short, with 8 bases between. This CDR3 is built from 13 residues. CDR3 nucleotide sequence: TGTGCCAGCAGCTATACAAGGAACTATGGCTACACCTTC. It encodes CASSYTRNYGYTF.

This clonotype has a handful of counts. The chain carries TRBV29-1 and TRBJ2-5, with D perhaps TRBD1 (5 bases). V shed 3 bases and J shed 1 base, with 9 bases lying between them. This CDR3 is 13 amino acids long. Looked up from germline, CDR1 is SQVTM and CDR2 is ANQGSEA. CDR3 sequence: CSVEKTVQETQYF. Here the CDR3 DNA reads TGCAGCGTTGAGAAGACAGTCCAAGAGACCCAGTACTTC. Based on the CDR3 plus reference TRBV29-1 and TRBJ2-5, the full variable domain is SAVISQKPSRDICQRGTSLTIQCQVDSQVTMMFWYRQQPGQSLTLIATANQGSEATYESGFVIDKFPISRPNLTFSTLTVSNMSPEDSSIYLCSVEKTVQETQYFGPGTRLLVL.

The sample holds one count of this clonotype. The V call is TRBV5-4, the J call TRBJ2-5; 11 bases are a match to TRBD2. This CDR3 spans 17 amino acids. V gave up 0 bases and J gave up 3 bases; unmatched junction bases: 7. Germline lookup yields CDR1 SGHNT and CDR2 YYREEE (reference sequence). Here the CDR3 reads CASSLGLTSGDEETQYF. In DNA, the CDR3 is TGTGCCAGCAGCTTGGGCCTGACTAGCGGGGACGAAGAGACCCAGTACTTC.

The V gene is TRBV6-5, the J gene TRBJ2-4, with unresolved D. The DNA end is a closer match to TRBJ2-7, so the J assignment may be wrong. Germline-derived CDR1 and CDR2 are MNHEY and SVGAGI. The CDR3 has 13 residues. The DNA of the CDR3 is TGTGCCAGCAGTTCATCCTCAGACTACGAGCAGTACTTC. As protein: CASSSSSDYEQYF.

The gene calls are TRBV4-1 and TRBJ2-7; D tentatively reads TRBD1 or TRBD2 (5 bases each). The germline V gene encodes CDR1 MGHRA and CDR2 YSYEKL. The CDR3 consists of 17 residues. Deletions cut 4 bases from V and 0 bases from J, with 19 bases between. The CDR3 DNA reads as TGCGCCAGCAGCCCAAGCTTAGGGGAGCGCTACTCCTACGAGCAGTACTTC. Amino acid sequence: CASSPSLGERYSYEQYF.

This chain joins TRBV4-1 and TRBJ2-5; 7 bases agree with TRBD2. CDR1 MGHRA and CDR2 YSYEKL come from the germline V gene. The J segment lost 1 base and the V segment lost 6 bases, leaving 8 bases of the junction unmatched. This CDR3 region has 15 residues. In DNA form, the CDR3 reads TGCGCCAGCAGACCTAGCGGCAACTTCCAAGAGACCCAGTACTTC. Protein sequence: CASRPSGNFQETQYF.

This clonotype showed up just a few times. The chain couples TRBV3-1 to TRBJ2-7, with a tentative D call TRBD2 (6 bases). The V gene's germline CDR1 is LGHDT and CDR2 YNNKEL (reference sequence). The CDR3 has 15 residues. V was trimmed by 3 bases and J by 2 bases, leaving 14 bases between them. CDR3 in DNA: TGTGCCAGCAGCCACCTCTCGGAGGGTGCCTACGAGCAGTACTTC. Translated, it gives CASSHLSEGAYEQYF.

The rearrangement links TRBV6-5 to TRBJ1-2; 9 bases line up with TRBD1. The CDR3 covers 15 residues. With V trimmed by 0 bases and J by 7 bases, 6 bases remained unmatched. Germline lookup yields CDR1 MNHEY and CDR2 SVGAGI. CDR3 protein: CASSYSGQGVGGYTF. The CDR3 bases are TGTGCCAGCAGTTACTCGGGACAGGGCGTGGGTGGCTACACCTTC.

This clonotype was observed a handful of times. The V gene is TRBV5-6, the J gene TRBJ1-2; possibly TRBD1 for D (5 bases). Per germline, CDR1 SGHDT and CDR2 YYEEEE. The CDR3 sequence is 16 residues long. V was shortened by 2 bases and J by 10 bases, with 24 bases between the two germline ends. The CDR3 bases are TGTGCCAGCAGCTTTGGGACCTCTCGAGATGGTTCTGCCTACACCTTC. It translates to CASSFGTSRDGSAYTF.

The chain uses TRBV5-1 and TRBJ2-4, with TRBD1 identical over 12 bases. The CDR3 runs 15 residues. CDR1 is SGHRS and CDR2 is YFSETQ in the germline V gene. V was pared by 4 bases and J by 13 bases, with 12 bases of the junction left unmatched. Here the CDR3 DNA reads TGCGCCAGCAGCAGCGAGGGACAGGGGGCGCGGGGGCAGTACTTC. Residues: CASSSEGQGARGQYF.

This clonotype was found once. The CDR3 here is CATSDGGQADEQFF. Here the CDR3 DNA reads TGTGCCACCAGTGATGGCGGCCAAGCGGATGAGCAGTTCTTC. The chain recombines TRBV24-1 with TRBJ2-1, with D maybe TRBD2 (5 bases). There are 14 residues in the CDR3. Germline CDR1 and CDR2: KGHDR and SFDVKD. V lost 3 bases and J lost 8, with 13 bases in between.

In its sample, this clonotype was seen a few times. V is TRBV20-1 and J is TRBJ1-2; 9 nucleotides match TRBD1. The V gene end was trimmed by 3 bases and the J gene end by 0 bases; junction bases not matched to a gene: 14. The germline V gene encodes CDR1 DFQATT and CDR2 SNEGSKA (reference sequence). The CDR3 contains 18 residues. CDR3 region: CSASTGTGRWRPNYGYTF. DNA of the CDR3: TGCAGTGCTAGTACCGGGACAGGGAGATGGAGGCCTAACTATGGCTACACCTTC.

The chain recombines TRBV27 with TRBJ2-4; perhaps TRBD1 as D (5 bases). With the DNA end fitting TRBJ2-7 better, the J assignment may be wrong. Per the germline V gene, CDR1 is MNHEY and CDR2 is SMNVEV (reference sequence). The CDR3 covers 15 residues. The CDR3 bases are TGTGCCAGCAGTTACTCTACAGGAGCTTCCTACGAGCAGTACTTC. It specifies CASSYSTGASYEQYF.

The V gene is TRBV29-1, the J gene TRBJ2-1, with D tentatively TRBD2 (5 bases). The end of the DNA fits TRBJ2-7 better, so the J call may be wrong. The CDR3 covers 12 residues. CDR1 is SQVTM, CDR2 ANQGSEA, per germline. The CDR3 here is CSVEDGGLEQYF. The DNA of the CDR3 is TGCAGCGTTGAAGATGGAGGCCTAGAGCAGTACTTC.

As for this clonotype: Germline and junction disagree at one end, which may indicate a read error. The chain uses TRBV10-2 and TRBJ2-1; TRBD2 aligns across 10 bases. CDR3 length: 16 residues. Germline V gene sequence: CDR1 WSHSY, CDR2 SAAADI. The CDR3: CASSVLAGGIYNEQFF. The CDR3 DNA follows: TGCGCCAGCAGTGTTTTAGCGGGGGGAATCTACAACGAGCAGTTCTTC.

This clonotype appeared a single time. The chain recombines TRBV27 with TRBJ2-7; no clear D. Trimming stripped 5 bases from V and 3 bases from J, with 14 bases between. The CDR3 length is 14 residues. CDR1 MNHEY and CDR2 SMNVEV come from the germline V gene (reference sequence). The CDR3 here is CASSVNRKGYEQYF. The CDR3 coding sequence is TGTGCCAGCAGTGTAAACAGAAAGGGCTACGAGCAGTACTTC.

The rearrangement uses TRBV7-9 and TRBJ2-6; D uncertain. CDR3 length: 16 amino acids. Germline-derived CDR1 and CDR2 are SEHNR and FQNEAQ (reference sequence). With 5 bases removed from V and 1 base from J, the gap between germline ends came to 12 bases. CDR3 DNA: TGTGCCAGCAGCACCGAAACAAGGTCTGGGGCCAACGTCCTGACTTTC. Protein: CASSTETRSGANVLTF.

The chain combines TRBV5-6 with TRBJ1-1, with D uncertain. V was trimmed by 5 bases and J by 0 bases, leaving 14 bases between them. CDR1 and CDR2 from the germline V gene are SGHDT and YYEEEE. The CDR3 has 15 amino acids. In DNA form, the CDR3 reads TGTGCCAGCAGTTACATGCCCTCCATGAACACTGAAGCTTTCTTT. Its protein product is CASSYMPSMNTEAFF.